A selection of T cell receptor beta chains follows, all from one sample in a study of T cells in Graves' hyperthyroidism and ophthalmopathy. MiXCR was run by TCRdb on the multiplex PCR reads, yielding one entry per CDR3 protein. The sample holds fewer than 550,000 distinct CDR3 sequences, less than 20% seen once. The material sequenced was blood. The source of these receptors is a woman aged 18-35 years with Graves' hyperthyroidism. CDR3s include the opening cysteine and the closing phenylalanine or tryptophan. A D gene is named only where the DNA matches it firmly. Where a row states a size, it is once, few, many or the class of an expanded clone; other rows omit it.

v_gene	j_gene	abundance	d_gene	CDR3aa	CDR3nt
TRBV24-1	TRBJ1-5	NA	NA	CATSDSGVGHGNQPQHF	TGTGCCACCAGTGATTCGGGGGTCGGGCATGGCAATCAGCCCCAGCATTTT
TRBV6-1	TRBJ1-1	NA	NA	CASYDPATEAFF	TGTGCCAGCTACGACCCGGCCACTGAAGCTTTCTTT
TRBV11-2	TRBJ2-1	many	TRBD2	CASSFTTSGPGNEQFF	TGTGCCAGCAGTTTTACAACTAGCGGTCCTGGGAATGAGCAGTTCTTC
TRBV12-3/TRBV12-4	TRBJ2-7	many	NA	CASSLGPYPDEQYF	TGTGCCAGCAGTTTGGGCCCTTACCCGGACGAGCAGTACTTC
TRBV12-3/TRBV12-4	TRBJ2-7	many	NA	CASTETGPYEQYF	TGTGCCAGCACCGAGACAGGACCCTACGAGCAGTACTTC
TRBV20-1	TRBJ1-1	few	TRBD1	CSARDSGTEAFF	TGCAGTGCACGGGACAGCGGCACTGAAGCTTTCTTT
TRBV6-2/TRBV6-3	TRBJ2-1	many	TRBD2	CASSYSVGGLLEQFF	TGTGCCAGCAGTTACTCGGTCGGGGGACTATTAGAGCAGTTCTTC
TRBV28	TRBJ2-3	many	NA	CASSFRDTQYF	TGTGCCAGCAGTTTCCGGGATACGCAGTATTTT
TRBV11-1	TRBJ1-2	NA	TRBD1	CASSLMGQSYGYTF	TGTGCCAGCAGCTTAATGGGACAGAGCTATGGCTACACCTTC
TRBV3-1	TRBJ2-7	many	TRBD2	CASSFGGARNEQYF	TGTGCCAGCAGCTTCGGGGGGGCCAGGAACGAGCAGTACTTC
TRBV12-3/TRBV12-4	TRBJ1-4	many	TRBD1	CASSLGRGTDLEKLFF	TGTGCCAGCAGTTTAGGGCGGGGGACAGATCTTGAAAAACTGTTTTTT
TRBV29-1	TRBJ2-1	many	TRBD1	CSVRTGRGYNEQFF	TGCAGCGTCCGGACAGGGAGAGGCTACAATGAGCAGTTCTTC
TRBV5-4	TRBJ2-2	NA	TRBD1	CASSSRDRANTGELFF	TGTGCCAGCAGCTCCCGGGACAGGGCGAACACCGGGGAGCTGTTTTTT
TRBV28	TRBJ2-7	many	TRBD2	CASSPQTSGRSYEQYF	TGTGCCAGCAGCCCCCAGACTAGCGGGAGGTCCTACGAGCAGTACTTC
TRBV10-1	TRBJ2-7	NA	NA	CASSESQAGSYEQYF	TGCGCCAGCAGTGAGTCGCAGGCGGGATCCTACGAGCAGTACTTC
TRBV11-1	TRBJ2-5	few	TRBD2	CASSFRLAEETQYF	TGTGCCAGCAGCTTCAGACTAGCAGAAGAGACCCAGTACTTC
TRBV5-1	TRBJ2-5	NA	TRBD2	CASSGGVPPETQYF	TGCGCCAGCAGCGGGGGGGTCCCCCCAGAGACCCAGTACTTC
TRBV20-1	TRBJ2-7	few	TRBD1	CSAIFPGQGEDEQYF	TGCAGTGCTATCTTTCCGGGACAGGGGGAGGACGAGCAGTACTTC
TRBV11-2	TRBJ2-7	many	NA	CASSQGKGWDSYEQYF	TGTGCCAGCAGCCAGGGGAAGGGTTGGGACTCCTACGAGCAGTACTTC
TRBV7-3	TRBJ2-1	few	TRBD2	CASSLLGLAGADEQFF	TGTGCCAGCAGCCTTTTAGGACTAGCGGGAGCGGATGAGCAGTTCTTC
TRBV5-5	TRBJ2-5	many	NA	CASTRTTVQETQYF	TGTGCCAGCACAAGGACCACCGTCCAAGAGACCCAGTACTTC
TRBV20-1	TRBJ1-3	NA	NA	CSATPRRSGNTIYF	TGCAGTGCTACCCCAAGACGCTCTGGAAACACCATATATTTT
TRBV28	TRBJ2-3	many	TRBD1	CASSLGTGGADTQYF	TGTGCCAGCAGTTTAGGGACAGGGGGCGCAGATACGCAGTATTTT
TRBV11-2	TRBJ2-3	many	NA	CASSLDPLGSADTQYF	TGTGCCAGCAGCTTAGATCCCCTAGGATCGGCAGATACGCAGTATTTT
TRBV7-3	TRBJ2-1	many	NA	CASSLLPRNNEQFF	TGTGCCAGCAGCTTACTCCCACGTAACAATGAGCAGTTCTTC
TRBV14	TRBJ2-1	many	TRBD2	CASSRSELRGSSYNEQFF	TGTGCCAGCAGCAGATCCGAACTGCGGGGGAGCTCCTACAATGAGCAGTTCTTC
TRBV4-1	TRBJ2-7	few	TRBD1	CASSLPGTGAKDSYEQYF	TGCGCCAGCAGCCTACCCGGGACAGGGGCGAAGGACTCCTACGAGCAGTACTTC
TRBV28	TRBJ2-1	many	TRBD1	CASSLYRGSYNEQFF	TGTGCCAGCAGTTTATACAGGGGTTCCTACAATGAGCAGTTCTTC